This T cell receptor (beta chain) was identified during a study of CD8+CD57+ T cells in acquired aplastic anemia. Genomic DNA provided the template from which TCR beta VDJ and CDR3 profiles were obtained. TCRdb fed the reads into MiXCR, producing one record per CDR3 protein. The sample yields more than 150,000 distinct CDR3 sequences, approximately 48% seen once. Looked up from germline, CDR1 is MGHDK and CDR2 is SYGVNS. V lost 8 bases, J lost 5 bases, and 16 bases lay in between. The CDR3 loop spans 13 amino acids. By flow cytometry, patients selected for sequencing had shown an expansion of CD8+CD57+ cells.

The V gene is TRBV25-1, the J gene TRBJ2-7; D remains ambiguous. The specimen sequenced was sorted CD4+, CD8+, or CD8+CD57+ T cells (not recorded which) from PBMCs. The receptor comes from a human donor with aplastic anemia. CDR3 DNA sequence: TGTGCCAGCTCACCGGTAGTTCTGGACGAGCAGTACTTC. Its translation is CASSPVVLDEQYF.